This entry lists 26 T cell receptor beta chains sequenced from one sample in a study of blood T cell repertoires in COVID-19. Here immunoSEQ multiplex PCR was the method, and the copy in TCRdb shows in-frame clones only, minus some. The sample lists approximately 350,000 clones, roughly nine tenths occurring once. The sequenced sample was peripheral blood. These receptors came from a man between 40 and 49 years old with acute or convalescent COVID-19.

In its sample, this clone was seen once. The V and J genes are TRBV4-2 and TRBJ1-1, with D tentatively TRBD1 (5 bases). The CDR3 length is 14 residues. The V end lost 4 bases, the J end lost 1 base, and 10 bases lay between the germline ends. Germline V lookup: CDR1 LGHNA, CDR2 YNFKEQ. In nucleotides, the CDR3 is TGTGCCAGCAGCCTACCGACAGAGAACACTGAAGCTTTCTTT. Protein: CASSLPTENTEAFF.

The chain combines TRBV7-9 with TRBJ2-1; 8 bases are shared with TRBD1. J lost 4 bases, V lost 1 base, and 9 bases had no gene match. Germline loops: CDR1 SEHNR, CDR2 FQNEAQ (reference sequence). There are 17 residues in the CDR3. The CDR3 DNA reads TGTGCCAGCAGCTTAGGACAGGGGACGCCCCCGTACAATGAGCAGTTCTTC. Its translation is CASSLGQGTPPYNEQFF. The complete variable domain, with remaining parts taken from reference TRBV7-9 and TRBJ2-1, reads DTGVSQNPRHKITKRGQNVTFRCDPISEHNRLYWYRQTLGQGPEFLTYFQNEAQLEKSRLLSDRFSAERPKGSFSTLEIQRTEQGDSAMYLCASSLGQGTPPYNEQFFGPGTRLTVL.

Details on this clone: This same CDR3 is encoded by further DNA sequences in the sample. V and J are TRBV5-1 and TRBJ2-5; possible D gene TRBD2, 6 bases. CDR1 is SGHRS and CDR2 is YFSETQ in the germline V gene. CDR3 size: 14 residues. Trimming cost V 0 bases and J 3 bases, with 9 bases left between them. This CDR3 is CASSLVGGEETQYF. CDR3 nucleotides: TGCGCCAGCAGCTTGGTCGGCGGGGAAGAGACCCAGTACTTC.

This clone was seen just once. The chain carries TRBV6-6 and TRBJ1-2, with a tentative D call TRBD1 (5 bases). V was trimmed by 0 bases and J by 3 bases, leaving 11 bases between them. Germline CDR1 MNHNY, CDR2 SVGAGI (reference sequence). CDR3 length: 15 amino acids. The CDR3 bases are TGTGCCAGCAGTTACTCAGGGGTAGGGGACTATGGCTACACCTTC. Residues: CASSYSGVGDYGYTF.

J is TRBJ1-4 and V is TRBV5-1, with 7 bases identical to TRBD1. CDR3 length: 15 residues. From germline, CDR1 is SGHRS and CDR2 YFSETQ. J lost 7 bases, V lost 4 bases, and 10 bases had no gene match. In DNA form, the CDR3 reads TGCGCCAGCAGCACGCGACAGGGTGGGGGTGAAAAACTGTTTTTT. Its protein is CASSTRQGGGEKLFF. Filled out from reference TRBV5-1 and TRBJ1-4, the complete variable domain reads KAGVTQTPRYLIKTRGQQVTLSCSPISGHRSVSWYQQTPGQGLQFLFEYFSETQRNKGNFPGRFSGRQFSNSRSEMNVSTLELGDSALYLCASSTRQGGGEKLFFGSGTQLSVL.

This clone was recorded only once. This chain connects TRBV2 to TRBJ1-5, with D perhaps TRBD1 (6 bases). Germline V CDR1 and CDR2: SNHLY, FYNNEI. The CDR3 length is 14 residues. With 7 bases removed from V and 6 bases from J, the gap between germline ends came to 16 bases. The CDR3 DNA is TGTGCCAGCATGATACAGGGCCAGGGTCAGCCCCAGCATTTT. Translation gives CASMIQGQGQPQHF.

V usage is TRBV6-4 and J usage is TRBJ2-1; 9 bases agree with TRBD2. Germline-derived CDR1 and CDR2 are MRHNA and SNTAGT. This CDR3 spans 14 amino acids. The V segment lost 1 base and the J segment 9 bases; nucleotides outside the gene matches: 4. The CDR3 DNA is TGTGCCAGCAGTGACTTAGCGGGAGCGGGTGAGCAGTTCTTC. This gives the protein CASSDLAGAGEQFF.

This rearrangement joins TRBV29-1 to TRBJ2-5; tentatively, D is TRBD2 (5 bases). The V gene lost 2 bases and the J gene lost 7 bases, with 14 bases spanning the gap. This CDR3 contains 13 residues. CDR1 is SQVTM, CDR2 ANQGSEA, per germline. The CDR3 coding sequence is TGCAGCGTTGAAATTGGAGGTCTCGGGACCCAGTACTTC. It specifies CSVEIGGLGTQYF.

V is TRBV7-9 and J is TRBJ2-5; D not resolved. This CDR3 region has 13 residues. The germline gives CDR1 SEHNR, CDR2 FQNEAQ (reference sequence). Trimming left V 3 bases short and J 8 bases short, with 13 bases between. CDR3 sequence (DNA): TGTGCCAGCAGCTTTAATCAGCGTTCTACCCAGTACTTC. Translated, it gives CASSFNQRSTQYF.

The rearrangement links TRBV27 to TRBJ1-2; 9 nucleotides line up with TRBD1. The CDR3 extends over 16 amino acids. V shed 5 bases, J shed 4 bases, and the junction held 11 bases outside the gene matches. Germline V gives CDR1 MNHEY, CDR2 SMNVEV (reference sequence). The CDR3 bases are TGTGCCAGCAGTCCCCGCTCCGGGACAGGGCTCTATGGCTACACCTTC. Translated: CASSPRSGTGLYGYTF.

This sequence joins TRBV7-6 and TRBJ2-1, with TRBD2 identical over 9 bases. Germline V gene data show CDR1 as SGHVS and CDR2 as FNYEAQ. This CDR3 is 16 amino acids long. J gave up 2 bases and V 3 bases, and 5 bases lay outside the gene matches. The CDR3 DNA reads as TGTGCCAGCAGCTTTAGCGGGGGCGCTCCCTACAATGAGCAGTTCTTC. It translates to CASSFSGGAPYNEQFF.

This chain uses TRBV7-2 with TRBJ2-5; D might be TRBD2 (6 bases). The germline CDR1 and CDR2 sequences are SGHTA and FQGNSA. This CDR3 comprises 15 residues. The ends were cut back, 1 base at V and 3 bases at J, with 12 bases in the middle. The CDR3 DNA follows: TGTGCCAGCAGCTTAGTGGTGGGGGGTAAAGAGACCCAGTACTTC. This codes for CASSLVVGGKETQYF.

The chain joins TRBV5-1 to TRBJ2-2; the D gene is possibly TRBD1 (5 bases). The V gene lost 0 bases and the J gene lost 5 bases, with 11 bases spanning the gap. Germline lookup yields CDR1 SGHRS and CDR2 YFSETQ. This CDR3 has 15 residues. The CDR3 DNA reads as TGCGCCAGCAGCTTGGACAGGTTTGGAACCGGGGAGCTGTTTTTT. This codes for CASSLDRFGTGELFF. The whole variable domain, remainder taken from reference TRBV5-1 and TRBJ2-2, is KAGVTQTPRYLIKTRGQQVTLSCSPISGHRSVSWYQQTPGQGLQFLFEYFSETQRNKGNFPGRFSGRQFSNSRSEMNVSTLELGDSALYLCASSLDRFGTGELFFGEGSRLTVL.

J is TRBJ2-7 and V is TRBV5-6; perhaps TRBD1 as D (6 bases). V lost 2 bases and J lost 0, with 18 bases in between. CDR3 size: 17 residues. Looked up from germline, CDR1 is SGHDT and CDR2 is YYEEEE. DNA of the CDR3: TGTGCCAGCAGCTTCTACTCGGGACAAGGGGACTCCTACGAGCAGTACTTC. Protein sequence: CASSFYSGQGDSYEQYF.

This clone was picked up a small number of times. The CDR3 sequence: CASSRRGLYGYTF. CDR3 DNA: TGTGCCAGCAGCAGGAGGGGGCTCTATGGCTACACCTTC. V gene TRBV5-6 combines with J gene TRBJ1-2, with 7 bases identical to TRBD1. This CDR3 is 13 amino acids long. Germline CDR1 reads SGHDT; CDR2 reads YYEEEE. With 4 bases clipped from V and 4 bases from J, the junction kept 4 bases outside the gene matches. The full variable domain, its missing parts supplied by reference TRBV5-6 and TRBJ1-2, is DAGVTQSPTHLIKTRGQQVTLRCSPKSGHDTVSWYQQALGQGPQFIFQYYEEEERQRGNFPDRFSGHQFPNYSSELNVNALLLGDSALYLCASSRRGLYGYTFGSGTRLTVV.

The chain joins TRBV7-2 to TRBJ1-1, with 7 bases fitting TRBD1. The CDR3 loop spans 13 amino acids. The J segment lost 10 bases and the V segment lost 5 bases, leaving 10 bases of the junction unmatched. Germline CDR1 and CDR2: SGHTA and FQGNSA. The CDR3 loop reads CASSRNGQEVAFF. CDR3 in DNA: TGTGCCAGCAGCCGCAACGGACAGGAAGTAGCTTTCTTT.

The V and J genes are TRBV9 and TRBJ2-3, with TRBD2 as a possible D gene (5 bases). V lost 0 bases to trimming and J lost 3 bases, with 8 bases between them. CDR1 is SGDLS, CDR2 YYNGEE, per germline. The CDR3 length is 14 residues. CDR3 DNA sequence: TGTGCCAGCAGCGTAGCTACGGGGACAGATACGCAGTATTTT. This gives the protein CASSVATGTDTQYF.

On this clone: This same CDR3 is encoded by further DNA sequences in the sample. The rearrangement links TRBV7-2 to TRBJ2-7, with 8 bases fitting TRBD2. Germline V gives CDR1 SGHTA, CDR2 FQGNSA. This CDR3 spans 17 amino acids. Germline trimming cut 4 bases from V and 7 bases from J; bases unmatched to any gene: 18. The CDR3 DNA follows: TGTGCCAGCAGCTACCGGGGGGGAGCGGGGGCCTACTATGAGCAGTACTTC. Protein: CASSYRGGAGAYYEQYF.

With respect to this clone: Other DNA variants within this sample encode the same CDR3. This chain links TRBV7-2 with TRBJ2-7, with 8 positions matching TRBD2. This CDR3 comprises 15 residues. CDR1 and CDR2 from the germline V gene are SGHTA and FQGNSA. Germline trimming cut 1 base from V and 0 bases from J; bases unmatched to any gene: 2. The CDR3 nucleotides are TGTGCCAGCAGCTTAGGCGGGGGGATCTCCTACGAGCAGTACTTC. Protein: CASSLGGGISYEQYF. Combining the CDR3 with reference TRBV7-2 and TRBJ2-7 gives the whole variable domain GAGVSQSPSNKVTEKGKDVELRCDPISGHTALYWYRQSLGQGLEFLIYFQGNSAPDKSGLPSDRFSAERTGGSVSTLTIQRTQQEDSAVYLCASSLGGGISYEQYFGPGTRLTVT.

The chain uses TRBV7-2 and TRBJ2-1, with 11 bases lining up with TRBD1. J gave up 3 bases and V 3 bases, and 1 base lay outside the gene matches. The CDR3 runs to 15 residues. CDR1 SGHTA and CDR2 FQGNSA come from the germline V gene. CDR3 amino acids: CASSFGTGGYNEQFF. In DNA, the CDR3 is TGTGCCAGCAGCTTCGGGACAGGGGGCTACAATGAGCAGTTCTTC.

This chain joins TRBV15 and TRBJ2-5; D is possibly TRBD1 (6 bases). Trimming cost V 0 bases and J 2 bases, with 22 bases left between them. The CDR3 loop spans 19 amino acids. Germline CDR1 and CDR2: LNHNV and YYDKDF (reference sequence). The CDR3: CATSRDRWGRRQEQETQYF. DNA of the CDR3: TGTGCCACCAGCAGAGATAGGTGGGGTAGGCGACAGGAACAAGAGACCCAGTACTTC.

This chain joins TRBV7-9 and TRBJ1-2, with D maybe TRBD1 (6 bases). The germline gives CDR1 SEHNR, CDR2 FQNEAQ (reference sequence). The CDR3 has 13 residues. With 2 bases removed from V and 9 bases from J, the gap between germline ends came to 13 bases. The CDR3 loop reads CASSLTGYGRYTF. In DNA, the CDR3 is TGTGCCAGCAGCTTAACAGGGTACGGGCGCTACACCTTC.

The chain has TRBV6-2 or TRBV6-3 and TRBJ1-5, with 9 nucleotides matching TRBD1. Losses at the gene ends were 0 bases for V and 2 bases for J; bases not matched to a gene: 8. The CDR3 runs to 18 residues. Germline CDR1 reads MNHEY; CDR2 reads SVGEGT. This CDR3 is CASSYSRDRAEGNQPQHF. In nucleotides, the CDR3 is TGTGCCAGCAGTTACTCCCGGGACAGGGCCGAGGGCAATCAGCCCCAGCATTTT.

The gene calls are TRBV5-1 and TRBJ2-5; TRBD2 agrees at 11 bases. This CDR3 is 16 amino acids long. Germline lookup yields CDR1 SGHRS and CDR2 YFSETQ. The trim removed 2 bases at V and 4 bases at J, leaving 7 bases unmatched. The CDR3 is CASSFNLAGGAETQYF. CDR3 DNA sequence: TGCGCCAGCAGCTTCAACCTAGCGGGGGGCGCAGAGACCCAGTACTTC.

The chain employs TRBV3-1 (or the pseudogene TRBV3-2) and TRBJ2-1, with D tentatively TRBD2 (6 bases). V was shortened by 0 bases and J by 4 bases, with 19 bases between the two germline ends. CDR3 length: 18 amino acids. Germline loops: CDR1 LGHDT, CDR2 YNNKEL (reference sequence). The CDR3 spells CASSQDRVGEAPYNEQFF. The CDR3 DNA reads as TGTGCCAGCAGCCAAGATAGGGTCGGGGAGGCCCCTTACAATGAGCAGTTCTTC.

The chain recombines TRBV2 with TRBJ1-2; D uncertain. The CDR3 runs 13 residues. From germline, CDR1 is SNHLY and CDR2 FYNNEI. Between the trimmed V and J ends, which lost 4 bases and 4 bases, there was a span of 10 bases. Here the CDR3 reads CASSVVRRYGYTF. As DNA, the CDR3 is TGTGCCAGCAGTGTGGTGCGGCGCTATGGCTACACCTTC.